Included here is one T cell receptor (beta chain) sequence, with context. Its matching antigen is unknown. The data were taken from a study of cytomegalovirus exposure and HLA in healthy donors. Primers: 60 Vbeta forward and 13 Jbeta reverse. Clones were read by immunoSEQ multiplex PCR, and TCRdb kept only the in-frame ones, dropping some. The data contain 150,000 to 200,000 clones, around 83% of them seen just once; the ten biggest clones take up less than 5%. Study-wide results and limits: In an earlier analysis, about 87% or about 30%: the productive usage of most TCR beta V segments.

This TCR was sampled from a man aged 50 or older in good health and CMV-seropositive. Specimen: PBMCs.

CDR3 loop: CSAQKQGFQETQYF. The CDR3 DNA follows: TGCAGCGCTCAAAAACAGGGCTTCCAAGAGACCCAGTACTTC. This chain joins TRBV29-1 and TRBJ2-5, with D perhaps matching TRBD1 (6 bases). From germline, CDR1 is SQVTM and CDR2 ANQGSEA. The CDR3 spans 14 residues. V lost 7 bases and J lost 1, with 16 bases in between.